The clone carrying this T cell receptor (beta chain) was recorded only once. This specimen comes from a study of blood T cell repertoires in COVID-19. The junction had 7 bases not matched to a gene; V was cut back by 0 bases and J by 1 base. CDR1 is SGHDT and CDR2 is YYEEEE in the germline V gene. The CDR3 is 16 amino acids. Assay used: immunoSEQ multiplex PCR; TCRdb lists only in-frame clones, some missing. The sample lists approximately 500,000 clones; roughly 89% were seen once. The chain carries TRBV5-6 and TRBJ2-7; 7 bases align to TRBD2. The sequencing sample was made of peripheral blood. This TCR was sampled from a man younger than 35 with COVID-19, enrolled during active disease. The CDR3 bases are TGTGCCAGCAGCTTGGAAGGCGGGAGCCGTTCCTACGAGCAGTACTTC. Translated, it gives CASSLEGGSRSYEQYF.